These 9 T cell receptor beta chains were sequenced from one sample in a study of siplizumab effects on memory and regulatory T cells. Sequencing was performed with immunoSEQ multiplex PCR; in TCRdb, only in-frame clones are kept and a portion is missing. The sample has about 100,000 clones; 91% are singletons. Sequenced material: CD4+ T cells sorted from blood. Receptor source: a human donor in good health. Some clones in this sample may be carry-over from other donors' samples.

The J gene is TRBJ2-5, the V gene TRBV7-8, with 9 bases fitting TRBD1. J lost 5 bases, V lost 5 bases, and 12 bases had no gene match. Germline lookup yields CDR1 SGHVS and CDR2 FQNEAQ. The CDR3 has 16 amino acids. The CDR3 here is CASSLYLTGGRETQYF. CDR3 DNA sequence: TGTGCCAGCAGCCTTTATCTGACAGGGGGACGGGAGACCCAGTACTTC.

CDR3 in amino acids: CSVDKGTGPYEQYF. In DNA, the CDR3 is TGCAGCGTTGATAAAGGGACAGGGCCCTACGAGCAGTACTTC. The chain joins TRBV29-1 to TRBJ2-7; 9 bases agree with TRBD1. The CDR3 has 14 amino acids. Germline loops: CDR1 SQVTM, CDR2 ANQGSEA. J was trimmed by 2 bases and V by 3 bases; bases with no gene match: 5.

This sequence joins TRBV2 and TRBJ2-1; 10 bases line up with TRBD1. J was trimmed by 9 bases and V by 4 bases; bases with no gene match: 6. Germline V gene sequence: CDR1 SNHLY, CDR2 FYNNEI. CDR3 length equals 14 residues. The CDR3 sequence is CASSGDRGLSEQFF. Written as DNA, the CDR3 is TGTGCCAGCAGTGGGGACAGGGGCTTAAGTGAGCAGTTCTTC. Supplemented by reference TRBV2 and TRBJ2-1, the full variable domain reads EPEVTQTPSHQVTQMGQEVILRCVPISNHLYFYWYRQILGQKVEFLVSFYNNEISEKSEIFDDQFSVERPDGSNFTLKIRSTKLEDSAMYFCASSGDRGLSEQFFGPGTRLTVL.

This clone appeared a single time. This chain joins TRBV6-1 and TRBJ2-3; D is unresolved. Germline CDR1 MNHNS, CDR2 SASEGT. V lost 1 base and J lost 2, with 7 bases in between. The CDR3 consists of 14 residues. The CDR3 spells CASSEDTATDTQYF. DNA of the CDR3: TGTGCCAGCAGTGAAGACACCGCCACAGATACGCAGTATTTT.

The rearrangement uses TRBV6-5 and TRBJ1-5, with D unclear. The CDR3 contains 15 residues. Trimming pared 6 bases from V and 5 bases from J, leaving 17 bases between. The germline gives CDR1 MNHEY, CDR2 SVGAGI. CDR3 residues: CASSPTGQRYQPQHF. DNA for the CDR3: TGTGCCAGCAGCCCAACCGGGCAGCGTTATCAGCCCCAGCATTTT.

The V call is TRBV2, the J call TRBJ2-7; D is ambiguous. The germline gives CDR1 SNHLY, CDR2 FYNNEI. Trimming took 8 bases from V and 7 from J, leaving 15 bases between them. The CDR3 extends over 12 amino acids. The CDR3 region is CASCEDVGEQYF. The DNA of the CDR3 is TGTGCCAGCTGCGAGGACGTGGGGGAGCAGTACTTC. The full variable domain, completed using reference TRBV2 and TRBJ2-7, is EPEVTQTPSHQVTQMGQEVILRCVPISNHLYFYWYRQILGQKVEFLVSFYNNEISEKSEIFDDQFSVERPDGSNFTLKIRSTKLEDSAMYFCASCEDVGEQYFGPGTRLTVT.

CDR3 loop: CASQLLAGKSTDTQYF. For the CDR3, the DNA is TGTGCCAGCCAACTCCTAGCGGGGAAATCCACAGATACGCAGTATTTT. The chain is built from TRBV28 and TRBJ2-3; the match to TRBD2 covers 9 bases. The V segment lost 8 bases and the J segment 2 bases; nucleotides outside the gene matches: 11. Germline V gene data show CDR1 as MDHEN and CDR2 as SYDVKM. The length of the CDR3 is 16 residues.

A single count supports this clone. The CDR3 region has the DNA TGTGCCAGCTCACCTGGGACAGGGGGCGCGGTTACTGAAGCTTTCTTT. It codes for CASSPGTGGAVTEAFF. V and J are TRBV18 and TRBJ1-1; 12 bases line up with TRBD1. From germline, CDR1 is KGHSH and CDR2 LQKENI. The trim removed 3 bases at V and 5 bases at J, leaving 7 bases unmatched. The CDR3 consists of 16 residues.

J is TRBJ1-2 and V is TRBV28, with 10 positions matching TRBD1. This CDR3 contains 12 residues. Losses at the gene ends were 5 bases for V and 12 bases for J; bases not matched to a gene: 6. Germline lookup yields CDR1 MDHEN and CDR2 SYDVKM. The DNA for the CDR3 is TGTGCCAGCAGTCTACAGGACAGGGGGGACACCTTC. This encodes CASSLQDRGDTF.